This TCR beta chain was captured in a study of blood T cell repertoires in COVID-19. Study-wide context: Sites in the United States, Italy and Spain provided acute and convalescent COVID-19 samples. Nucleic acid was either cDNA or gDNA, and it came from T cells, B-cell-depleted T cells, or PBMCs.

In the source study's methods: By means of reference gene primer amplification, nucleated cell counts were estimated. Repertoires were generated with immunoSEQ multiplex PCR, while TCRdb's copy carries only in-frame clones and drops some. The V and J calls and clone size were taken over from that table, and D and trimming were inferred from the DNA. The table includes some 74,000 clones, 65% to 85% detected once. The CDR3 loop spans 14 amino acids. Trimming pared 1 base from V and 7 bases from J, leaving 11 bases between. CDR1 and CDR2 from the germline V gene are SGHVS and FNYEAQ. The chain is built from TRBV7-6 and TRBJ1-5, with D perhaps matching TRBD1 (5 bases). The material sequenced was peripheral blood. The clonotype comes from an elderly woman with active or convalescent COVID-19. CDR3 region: CASSLDAGSQPQHF. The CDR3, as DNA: TGTGCCAGCAGCTTAGATGCAGGGTCCCAGCCCCAGCATTTT.